This TCR beta chain was profiled in a study of T cell responses to AZD1222 COVID-19 vaccine. Study-level background: Pooled samples include second doses given at about 4 or 12 weeks. Study results and limitations: Sampling that yielded the repertoires occurred only after the peak T cell response.

The V end was cut by 8 bases, the J end by 4 bases, with 14 bases between. Germline V gene lookup returns CDR1 MNHEY and CDR2 SVGAGI. The CDR3 loop spans 13 amino acids. Produced via immunoSEQ multiplex PCR; TCRdb's table is partial and in-frame only. The sample carries about 140,000 clones, roughly 90% recorded once. In regard to this clone: What it binds is unknown.

This sequence joins TRBV6-5 and TRBJ1-1; tentatively, D is TRBD1 (5 bases). This TCR came from an adult in good health. The sample here was peripheral blood, taken on day 0 of AZD1222 vaccination. This CDR3 reads CASRTGGGTEAFF. CDR3 nucleotides: TGTGCCAGCCGAACGGGGGGGGGCACTGAAGCTTTCTTT.